This TCR beta chain emerged from a study of cytomegalovirus exposure and HLA in healthy donors. Study-wide results and limits: Rare TCR sequences predominated, though certain public TCRs were found in many donors. The authors listed over 150 TCR beta chains as cytomegalovirus-associated. In vitro testing confirmed a few CMV-associated chains as specific for CMV antigens. Subsequent analysis revealed that first-cohort TCR clusters tended to co-occur in the 120 or so validation repertoires.

A word on this clone: The antigen is undetermined.

Losses at the gene ends were 4 bases for V and 6 bases for J; bases not matched to a gene: 5. Germline V gives CDR1 GTSNPN, CDR2 SVGIG (reference sequence). The CDR3 loop spans 13 amino acids. TCRdb's table, derived via immunoSEQ multiplex PCR, lists solely in-frame clones and lacks some. This sample has some 240,000 clones, with roughly 80% found just once. J is TRBJ1-4 and V is TRBV30; 7 positions match TRBD1. The receptor comes from a woman younger than 35 in good health and CMV-seronegative. Sequenced: PBMCs. The CDR3: CAWMTGNDEKLFF. The CDR3 coding sequence is TGTGCCTGGATGACAGGGAATGATGAAAAACTGTTTTTT.